This T cell receptor (beta chain) was recorded in a study of PD-1 blockade in classical Hodgkin lymphoma. The method was immunoSEQ multiplex PCR; TCRdb's version includes in-frame clones alone and lacks a portion of them. The data hold roughly 38,000 clones, with 70% to 90% observed a single time. Relapse was seen in all patients after autologous stem cell transplantation, and brentuximab vedotin exposure was variable. Unmatched junction bases numbered 5, after V lost 5 bases and J lost 4 bases. The V gene's germline CDR1 is SGHVS and CDR2 FNYEAQ. The CDR3 extends over 14 amino acids. This rearrangement joins TRBV7-6 to TRBJ1-5; 7 bases align to TRBD1. The sequenced sample was peripheral blood mononuclear cells (PBMCs), obtained before the second cycle of nivolumab. The clonotype comes from a human donor with classical Hodgkin lymphoma. CDR3 residues: CASSASGGNQPQHF. The CDR3 DNA reads as TGTGCCAGCAGCGCCTCAGGGGGAAATCAGCCCCAGCATTTT.